This T cell receptor beta chain was identified during a study of T cell repertoires in cytomegalovirus infection. Study-wide background: TCR beta signatures that were public indicated CMV infection and matching HLA type. Study-wide results and caveats: Identification of carriers of CMV plus the relevant HLA was achieved through cumulative public TCR beta family frequency. HLA-C-restricted CMV-specific TCR beta clonotypes were dominant in the ex vivo response.

TCRdb redid the calling of the reads with MiXCR, one entry per CDR3 protein. The sample has 300,000 to 400,000 distinct CDR3 sequences, more than 8% seen once. About this clonotype: Its antigen is as yet unknown.

Sequenced material: PBMCs. The source is a human donor in good health (CMV status not recorded). Some clones in this sample may be carry-over from other donors' samples.

The CDR3 DNA sequence: TGTGCCAGCAGCTTAAATAGGGGGCTTCAGCAAGAGACCCAGTACTTC. Translating gives CASSLNRGLQQETQYF. V and J are TRBV7-4 and TRBJ2-5, with TRBD1 matching over 7 bases. The germline gives CDR1 SGHVT, CDR2 SQSDAQ. The CDR3 extends over 16 amino acids. Trimming removed 2 bases from V and 2 bases from J; junction bases left unmatched: 8. Full variable domain (missing parts from reference TRBV7-4 and TRBJ2-5): GAGVSQSPRYKVAKRGRDVALRCDSISGHVTLYWYRQTLGQGSEVLTYSQSDAQRDKSGRPSGRFSAERPERSVSTLKIQRTEQGDSAVYLCASSLNRGLQQETQYFGPGTRLLVL.